This T cell receptor beta chain was captured in a study of T cell repertoires in ileal Crohn's disease. Sample time point: neoterminal ileum biopsy at postoperative endoscopy, about 6 months after surgery. TCRdb's copy holds only in-frame clones and misses some; the assay was immunoSEQ multiplex PCR. Among about 12,000 clones listed, 80% to 85% were seen once. In germline, CDR1 is SSHAT, CDR2 FNYEAQ (reference sequence). The V and J ends lost 5 bases and 4 bases respectively, with 20 bases between them. CDR3 length: 16 residues. This sequence joins TRBV7-7 and TRBJ2-5, with D tentatively TRBD1 (7 bases). Source material: ileal tissue. The origin of this receptor is an adult with Crohn's disease. CDR3 DNA: TGTGCCAGCAGCCCCTCCCCCCGACAGGGAGGAGAGACCCAGTACTTC. As protein: CASSPSPRQGGETQYF.